Presented here are 28 T cell receptor beta chains from one specimen sequenced in a study of technical replicates of blood from a few donors. The table came from immunoSEQ multiplex PCR; TCRdb's copy has only in-frame clones and leaves some out. Of 79,000 or so clones listed, around 94% are singletons. Sequenced: T cells isolated from PBMCs. Receptors originate from a human donor in good health.

V and J are TRBV28 and TRBJ2-7; 8 bases map to TRBD1. The CDR3 extends over 17 amino acids. V lost 2 bases and J lost 3; bases outside the gene matches: 12. Germline lookup yields CDR1 MDHEN and CDR2 SYDVKM. CDR3 region: CASSLGGMWTGIYEQYF. In DNA, the CDR3 is TGTGCCAGCAGTTTAGGAGGGATGTGGACAGGGATCTACGAGCAGTACTTC.

The rearrangement joins TRBV7-9 to TRBJ2-2, with 10 bases aligning to TRBD2. V dropped 2 bases and J dropped 5; count of bases not matched to a gene: 2. The germline CDR1 and CDR2 sequences are SEHNR and FQNEAQ (reference sequence). CDR3 length: 15 amino acids. The CDR3 region is CASSLQTSGTGELFF. CDR3 DNA: TGTGCCAGCAGCTTACAGACTAGCGGGACCGGGGAGCTGTTTTTT.

This chain connects TRBV21-1 to TRBJ2-1; the table assigns TRBD1, which was not confirmed against the DNA. TRBV21-1 is a recognized pseudogene. The length of the CDR3 is 15 residues. CDR3 protein: CASLIRQRTYNEQFF. As DNA, the CDR3 is TGTGCCAGCCTCATTAGACAGCGAACCTACAATGAGCAGTTCTTC.

This clone was detected only once. V gene TRBV5-1 combines with J gene TRBJ2-7; tentatively, D is TRBD2 (5 bases). The V end lost 3 bases, the J end lost 0 bases, and 25 bases lay between the germline ends. Germline lookup yields CDR1 SGHRS and CDR2 YFSETQ. The CDR3 runs to 19 residues. The CDR3 here is CASSYLYDLARAPSYEQYF. The CDR3 nucleotides read TGCGCCAGCAGCTATTTATACGACCTAGCAAGGGCCCCCTCCTACGAGCAGTACTTC.

This clone was found once. The chain is built from TRBV6-1 and TRBJ2-3; 9 nucleotides line up with TRBD2. The CDR3 is 14 amino acids. The germline gives CDR1 MNHNS, CDR2 SASEGT. With 7 bases clipped from V and 6 bases from J, the junction kept 8 bases outside the gene matches. The CDR3 DNA reads TGTGCCAGCAAGGCGGGAGGGCCCATGGATACGCAGTATTTT. Translated: CASKAGGPMDTQYF.

The rearrangement uses TRBV11-2 and TRBJ2-1, with 10 bases that match TRBD2. The V gene end was trimmed by 2 bases and the J gene end by 4 bases; junction bases not matched to a gene: 5. The CDR3 is 16 residues long. Germline lookup yields CDR1 SGHAT and CDR2 FQNNGV. CDR3 coding DNA: TGTGCCAGCAGCTTAACGAGCGGGAGGGGATACAATGAGCAGTTCTTC. This gives the protein CASSLTSGRGYNEQFF.

This chain connects TRBV29-1 to TRBJ2-6; maybe TRBD2 (5 bases). This CDR3 is 14 amino acids long. The V and J ends lost 5 bases and 2 bases respectively, with 10 bases between them. Germline CDR1 reads SQVTM; CDR2 reads ANQGSEA. This chain's CDR3 is CSVLTAAGANVLTF. CDR3 nucleotides: TGCAGCGTTTTAACAGCGGCTGGGGCCAACGTCCTGACTTTC.

This clone has a handful of counts. The chain is built from TRBV2 and TRBJ1-1, with a weak D call TRBD1 (6 bases). Deletions cut 1 base from V and 6 bases from J, with 12 bases between. This CDR3 comprises 14 residues. Germline V gene lookup returns CDR1 SNHLY and CDR2 FYNNEI. CDR3 in amino acids: CASSEGRGTPEAFF. The DNA of the CDR3 is TGTGCCAGCAGTGAAGGCAGGGGTACTCCTGAAGCTTTCTTT.

The chain carries TRBV9 and TRBJ2-3; a possible D gene is TRBD2 (6 bases). Trimming stripped 0 bases from V and 2 bases from J, with 13 bases between. The CDR3 sequence is 16 residues long. Germline lookup yields CDR1 SGDLS and CDR2 YYNGEE. The CDR3: CASSVGTSYFTDTQYF. The CDR3 DNA sequence: TGTGCCAGCAGCGTAGGAACTAGCTATTTCACAGATACGCAGTATTTT.

In DNA form, the CDR3 reads TGTGCCAGCAGCACCCGGACTAGGCGGAGCAATGAGCAGTTCTTC. Translated, it gives CASSTRTRRSNEQFF. This chain connects TRBV7-8 to TRBJ2-1, with TRBD2 identical over 7 bases. J gave up 6 bases and V 5 bases, and 10 bases lay outside the gene matches. This CDR3 has 15 amino acids. From germline, CDR1 is SGHVS and CDR2 FQNEAQ.

This clone was seen just once. This rearrangement joins TRBV7-9 to TRBJ2-1; TRBD1 matches 9 bases. CDR1 is SEHNR and CDR2 is FQNEAQ in the germline V gene (reference sequence). The CDR3 runs 16 residues. The V and J ends lost 5 bases and 2 bases, in that order; junction bases with no gene match: 7. CDR3 DNA: TGTGCCAGCAGCCGAATGGGACAGGGCACCTACAATGAGCAGTTCTTC. It is translated as CASSRMGQGTYNEQFF.

A single count supports this clone. The V and J genes are TRBV6-4 and TRBJ2-2, with 7 nucleotides matching TRBD2. V lost 2 bases and J lost 5; bases outside the gene matches: 5. Germline loops: CDR1 MRHNA, CDR2 SNTAGT. CDR3 length equals 15 residues. CDR3 in amino acids: CASSDEAGATGELFF. The CDR3 DNA reads as TGTGCCAGCAGTGACGAGGCGGGAGCGACCGGGGAGCTGTTTTTT.

The rearrangement links TRBV5-1 to TRBJ2-1; 7 bases match TRBD1. The CDR3 sequence is 13 residues long. Germline trimming cut 4 bases from V and 8 bases from J; bases unmatched to any gene: 6. Per germline, CDR1 SGHRS and CDR2 YFSETQ. The CDR3 coding sequence is TGCGCCAGCAGCCAGGAAACAGGGGATGAGCAGTTCTTC. Translated: CASSQETGDEQFF.

The chain is built from TRBV7-2 and TRBJ2-7; a possible D gene is TRBD2 (5 bases). Germline V lookup: CDR1 SGHTA, CDR2 FQGNSA. Trimming cost V 2 bases and J 2 bases, with 10 bases left between them. CDR3 length: 14 residues. The CDR3 loop reads CASSLWLAPYEQYF. The CDR3, as DNA: TGTGCCAGCAGCTTATGGCTAGCCCCCTACGAGCAGTACTTC.

This chain uses TRBV5-1 with TRBJ1-3, with a tentative D call TRBD1 (5 bases). Germline values: CDR1 SGHRS, CDR2 YFSETQ. The CDR3 extends over 16 amino acids. V was cut by 0 bases and J by 4 bases, with 14 bases left in between. DNA of the CDR3: TGCGCCAGCAGCTTGGATTTGGGGGGTTCAGGAAACACCATATATTTT. It translates to CASSLDLGGSGNTIYF.

This rearrangement joins TRBV27 to TRBJ2-7; tentative D call: TRBD1 (6 bases). The CDR3 is 13 amino acids. CDR1 is MNHEY, CDR2 SMNVEV, per germline (reference sequence). Trimming removed 6 bases at V and 2 bases at J, with 11 bases between. This chain's CDR3 is CASSVGQTYEQYF. The DNA for the CDR3 is TGTGCCAGCAGCGTCGGACAGACCTACGAGCAGTACTTC.

The chain has TRBV18 and TRBJ2-7; tentatively, D is TRBD1 (6 bases). V lost 11 bases, J lost 7 bases, and 30 bases lay in between. Per the germline V gene, CDR1 is KGHSH and CDR2 is LQKENI. The CDR3 has 16 amino acids. The chain's CDR3 is CAGQWGHLYTYVEQYF. CDR3 nucleotides: TGTGCCGGGCAGTGGGGGCACCTTTACACTTACGTGGAGCAGTACTTC.

This chain joins TRBV13 and TRBJ2-1, with 7 bases that match TRBD1. CDR3 size: 16 residues. Germline V gives CDR1 PRHDT, CDR2 FYEKMQ (reference sequence). J was trimmed by 7 bases and V by 2 bases; bases with no gene match: 11. In DNA, the CDR3 is TGTGCCAGCAGCTTAATACCGGGACAGCCTTATAATGAGCAGTTCTTC. Translation: CASSLIPGQPYNEQFF.

The rearrangement joins TRBV5-1 to TRBJ1-1; D gene uncertain. The CDR3 has 16 amino acids. Trimming stripped 0 bases from V and 3 bases from J, with 15 bases between. Per the germline V gene, CDR1 is SGHRS and CDR2 is YFSETQ. The CDR3 sequence is CASSLDTRLRDTEAFF. The CDR3, as DNA: TGCGCCAGCAGCTTGGACACCCGACTTCGGGACACTGAAGCTTTCTTT.

The J gene is TRBJ2-3, the V gene TRBV6-5; D not resolved. This CDR3 spans 13 amino acids. Germline V lookup: CDR1 MNHEY, CDR2 SVGAGI. V was clipped by 2 bases and J by 4 bases, with 7 bases between them. The CDR3 reads CASSYPPSDTQYF. The CDR3 DNA reads as TGTGCCAGCAGTTACCCCCCCTCAGATACGCAGTATTTT.

This sequence joins TRBV19 and TRBJ1-4; D not resolved. Deletions cut 1 base from V and 7 bases from J, with 13 bases between. The V gene's germline CDR1 is LNHDA and CDR2 SQIVND (reference sequence). CDR3 length: 15 residues. The CDR3, as DNA: TGTGCCAGTAGTATAGGTTCGGGTCTCCGTGAAAAACTGTTTTTT. Its protein is CASSIGSGLREKLFF.

CDR3 nucleotides: TGTGCCTGGAGGATACAGGTATACAATGAGCAGTTCTTC. Its protein product is CAWRIQVYNEQFF. V and J are TRBV30 and TRBJ2-1, with D perhaps TRBD1 (5 bases). The CDR3 runs 13 residues. The V gene lost 3 bases and the J gene lost 4 bases, with 10 bases spanning the gap. Per germline, CDR1 GTSNPN and CDR2 SVGIG (reference sequence).

CDR3: CASSLGRGGGFPSYNEQFF. The CDR3 DNA reads as TGTGCCAGCAGCCTCGGGAGGGGCGGGGGCTTTCCCTCCTACAATGAGCAGTTCTTC. The chain is built from TRBV4-2 and TRBJ2-1; 8 bases align to TRBD2. The CDR3 runs to 19 residues. Trimming took 4 bases from V and 0 from J; bases not matched to a gene: 14. Germline V gene sequence: CDR1 LGHNA, CDR2 YNFKEQ.

The chain employs TRBV6-5 and TRBJ2-7, with 8 bases lining up with TRBD2. J gave up 0 bases and V 2 bases, and 3 bases lay outside the gene matches. This CDR3 contains 15 residues. Germline values: CDR1 MNHEY, CDR2 SVGAGI. The CDR3 region is CASSYTAGASYEQYF. The CDR3 coding sequence is TGTGCCAGCAGTTACACAGCGGGAGCCTCCTACGAGCAGTACTTC.

The V call is TRBV19, the J call TRBJ1-1; D unclear. Germline V lookup: CDR1 LNHDA, CDR2 SQIVND (reference sequence). The CDR3 has 15 amino acids. The V and J ends lost 6 bases and 0 bases respectively, with 14 bases between them. The CDR3 loop reads CASRTQVSVNTEAFF. For the CDR3, the DNA is TGTGCCAGTAGAACCCAGGTATCAGTGAACACTGAAGCTTTCTTT.

The CDR3 spells CASSSSTWTGLNEQYF. CDR3 sequence (DNA): TGTGCCAGCAGCTCCAGCACATGGACAGGGTTGAACGAGCAGTACTTC. V is TRBV5-4 and J is TRBJ2-7; 8 bases fit TRBD1. Germline CDR1 SGHNT, CDR2 YYREEE (reference sequence). Trimming at V came to 3 bases and at J to 5 bases, leaving 13 bases not matched to a gene. The CDR3 totals 16 residues. Supplemented by reference TRBV5-4 and TRBJ2-7, the full variable domain reads ETGVTQSPTHLIKTRGQQVTLRCSSQSGHNTVSWYQQALGQGPQFIFQYYREEENGRGNFPPRFSGLQFPNYSSELNVNALELDDSALYLCASSSSTWTGLNEQYFGPGTRLTVT.

The V call is TRBV27, the J call TRBJ2-3, with D maybe TRBD2 (6 bases). Germline lookup yields CDR1 MNHEY and CDR2 SMNVEV (reference sequence). V lost 4 bases to trimming and J lost 4 bases, with 15 bases between them. CDR3 length equals 15 residues. The CDR3 here is CASSWTGTQADTQYF. CDR3 nucleotide sequence: TGTGCCAGCAGTTGGACCGGGACTCAGGCAGATACGCAGTATTTT.

The chain is built from TRBV6-6 and TRBJ2-3; tentatively, D is TRBD2 (5 bases). Trimming cost V 7 bases and J 6 bases, with 11 bases left between them. The CDR3 consists of 12 residues. The germline CDR1 and CDR2 sequences are MNHNY and SVGAGI (reference sequence). The CDR3 DNA is TGTGCCAGCACCCGGGGTTCGGATACGCAGTATTTT. It translates to CASTRGSDTQYF.